These 30 T cell receptor beta chains came from one sample sequenced in a study of blood T cell repertoires in COVID-19. This table comes from immunoSEQ multiplex PCR, and its TCRdb copy is limited to in-frame clones, with some not included. The table lists 360,000 or so clones, around 90% of them singletons. Sequencing was performed on peripheral blood. The receptors here all came from a woman between 55 and 75 years old with COVID-19, enrolled during active disease.

The J gene is TRBJ2-1, the V gene TRBV20-1, with 9 bases aligning to TRBD1. In germline, CDR1 is DFQATT, CDR2 SNEGSKA (reference sequence). The CDR3 covers 11 residues. The CDR3, as DNA: TGCAGCGCCCGTCGTGAGGACAGGGGCTTCTTC. Translation gives CSARREDRGFF.

The chain is built from TRBV7-8 and TRBJ2-3; TRBD2 agrees at 7 bases. Germline V gene data show CDR1 as SGHVS and CDR2 as FQNEAQ. The V segment lost 5 bases and the J segment 0 bases; nucleotides outside the gene matches: 11. The CDR3 is 17 amino acids. The CDR3 loop is CASSHNSGHHSTDTQYF. The CDR3 DNA follows: TGTGCCAGCAGCCATAATAGCGGGCACCATAGCACAGATACGCAGTATTTT.

This clone was seen a few times. This chain joins TRBV6-5 and TRBJ1-3; D remains ambiguous. The CDR3 extends over 16 amino acids. CDR1 is MNHEY and CDR2 is SVGAGI in the germline V gene. Trimming removed 0 bases from V and 0 bases from J, with 9 bases in between. The CDR3: CASSYSGGSSGNTIYF. The DNA for the CDR3 is TGTGCCAGCAGTTACTCAGGAGGCAGCTCTGGAAACACCATATATTTT.

The chain combines TRBV6-6 with TRBJ2-5; perhaps TRBD1 as D (6 bases). V lost 1 base to trimming and J lost 2 bases, with 14 bases between them. CDR1 MNHNY and CDR2 SVGAGI come from the germline V gene (reference sequence). This CDR3 is built from 16 residues. CDR3 sequence (DNA): TGTGCCAGCAGTTACTATGACTCAGGGGTACAAGAGACCCAGTACTTC. It codes for CASSYYDSGVQETQYF.

The rearrangement links TRBV5-1 to TRBJ2-5; the match to TRBD1 covers 9 bases. From germline, CDR1 is SGHRS and CDR2 YFSETQ. The CDR3 is 15 amino acids. With 0 bases clipped from V and 4 bases from J, the junction kept 4 bases outside the gene matches. CDR3 in DNA: TGCGCCAGCAGCTTGGACAGGGGGCTCGCAGAGACCCAGTACTTC. Amino acid sequence: CASSLDRGLAETQYF.

This chain joins TRBV10-1 and TRBJ1-1; TRBD1 might be the D (6 bases). The germline gives CDR1 WNHNN, CDR2 SYGVQD (reference sequence). The CDR3 has 13 residues. Trimming took 5 bases from V and 4 from J, leaving 11 bases between them. The CDR3 DNA sequence: TGCGCCAGCAGTCGAGGGGGAAGCACTGAAGCTTTCTTT. Translation: CASSRGGSTEAFF.

This clone was observed a few times. The V call is TRBV28, the J call TRBJ1-6; no clear D. V lost 7 bases and J lost 6, with 13 bases in between. The CDR3 runs 14 residues. Germline V gene lookup returns CDR1 MDHEN and CDR2 SYDVKM. The CDR3 DNA sequence: TGTGCCAGCACCTCAGCGGGGTTTAATTCACCCCTCCACTTT. Its translation: CASTSAGFNSPLHF. The complete variable domain, with remaining parts taken from reference TRBV28 and TRBJ1-6, reads DVKVTQSSRYLVKRTGEKVFLECVQDMDHENMFWYRQDPGLGLRLIYFSYDVKMKEKGDIPEGYSVSREKKERFSLILESASTNQTSMYLCASTSAGFNSPLHFGNGTRLTVT.

V and J are TRBV7-6 and TRBJ1-4; D not certain. This CDR3 comprises 16 residues. Looked up from germline, CDR1 is SGHVS and CDR2 is FNYEAQ. The ends were cut back, 5 bases at V and 5 bases at J, with 18 bases in the middle. In DNA form, the CDR3 reads TGTGCCAGCAGCCTGGGAGACCCCGGCTACAATGAAAAACTGTTTTTT. Protein sequence: CASSLGDPGYNEKLFF. The entire variable domain, with the rest obtained from reference TRBV7-6 and TRBJ1-4, is as follows: GAGVSQSPRYKVTKRGQDVALRCDPISGHVSLYWYRQALGQGPEFLTYFNYEAQQDKSGLPNDRFSAERPEGSISTLTIQRTEQRDSAMYRCASSLGDPGYNEKLFFGSGTQLSVL.

This clone was observed a single time. The chain carries TRBV12-3 or TRBV12-4 and TRBJ2-3, with D perhaps TRBD2 (6 bases). The CDR3 consists of 13 residues. The V end was cut by 11 bases, the J end by 6 bases, with 18 bases between. CDR3 residues: CASKWGEVDTQYF. The DNA of the CDR3 is TGTGCCTCGAAGTGGGGGGAGGTCGATACGCAGTATTTT.

This rearrangement joins TRBV6-6 to TRBJ1-2, with 12 nucleotides matching TRBD1. V lost 5 bases, J lost 4 bases, and 5 bases stayed unmatched. The CDR3 runs 15 residues. The germline CDR1 and CDR2 sequences are MNHNY and SVGAGI (reference sequence). The CDR3 bases are TGTGCCAGCAGTCCCGGGACAGGGGGCAGCTATGGCTACACCTTC. Translated, it gives CASSPGTGGSYGYTF.

This clone showed up just a few times. The rearrangement uses TRBV5-1 and TRBJ2-3; 8 bases match TRBD1. This CDR3 has 15 amino acids. Per germline, CDR1 SGHRS and CDR2 YFSETQ. Trimming removed 5 bases from V and 3 bases from J; junction bases left unmatched: 8. CDR3 amino acids: CASRPQGGVTDTQYF. CDR3 nucleotide sequence: TGCGCCAGCAGGCCACAGGGGGGTGTGACAGATACGCAGTATTTT.

The chain carries TRBV6-2 or TRBV6-3 and TRBJ1-1; D uncertain. This CDR3 has 14 residues. Trimming removed 2 bases from V and 0 bases from J, with 7 bases in between. CDR1 is MNHEY and CDR2 is SVGEGT in the germline V gene. The CDR3 DNA is TGTGCCAGCAGTTACCCCTACGTGAACACTGAAGCTTTCTTT. This sequence encodes CASSYPYVNTEAFF.

This sequence joins TRBV7-2 and TRBJ1-2; D is undetermined. The germline V gene encodes CDR1 SGHTA and CDR2 FQGNSA. The CDR3 sequence is 15 residues long. Trimming took off 5 bases at V and 2 bases at J, with 15 bases between the two ends. CDR3 DNA: TGTGCCAGCAGCCTAACCACCGCCAGGAACTATGGCTACACCTTC. Protein: CASSLTTARNYGYTF.

The rearrangement joins TRBV7-2 to TRBJ1-1, with no clear D. The CDR3 is made up of 13 amino acids. Trimming removed 3 bases from V and 3 bases from J, with 8 bases in between. The germline CDR1 and CDR2 sequences are SGHTA and FQGNSA. CDR3: CASSFSLDTEAFF. The CDR3 DNA follows: TGTGCCAGCAGCTTCTCCTTAGACACTGAAGCTTTCTTT.

V gene TRBV10-3 combines with J gene TRBJ1-1; a weak D match, TRBD1 (5 bases). This CDR3 contains 14 residues. Germline values: CDR1 ENHRY, CDR2 SYGVKD. V shed 3 bases and J shed 1 base, with 9 bases lying between them. CDR3 bases: TGTGCCATCAGTGAAGGAAGGGGGAACACTGAAGCTTTCTTT. Protein product: CAISEGRGNTEAFF.

This chain connects TRBV7-9 to TRBJ1-4, with D possibly TRBD1 on 6 matching bases. This CDR3 is built from 14 residues. Germline V gene sequence: CDR1 SEHNR, CDR2 FQNEAQ (reference sequence). V was pared by 3 bases and J by 7 bases, with 12 bases between. The CDR3 reads CASSFVTGSEKLFF. CDR3 DNA sequence: TGTGCCAGCAGCTTTGTTACAGGGAGTGAAAAACTGTTTTTT.

This chain uses TRBV14 with TRBJ1-1; no clear D. CDR1 and CDR2 (germline): SGHDN, FVKESK. The CDR3 has 14 residues. V was cut by 4 bases and J by 8 bases, with 17 bases left in between. CDR3: CASSPLVPGSEAFF. The DNA of the CDR3 is TGTGCCAGCAGCCCGCTTGTCCCGGGATCGGAAGCTTTCTTT. Variable domain in full (rest from reference TRBV14 and TRBJ1-1): EAGVTQFPSHSVIEKGQTVTLRCDPISGHDNLYWYRRVMGKEIKFLLHFVKESKQDESGMPNNRFLAERTGGTYSTLKVQPAELEDSGVYFCASSPLVPGSEAFFGQGTRLTVV.

The J gene is TRBJ1-1, the V gene TRBV5-1; 8 positions match TRBD1. The CDR3 is 15 amino acids. V shed 4 bases and J 0 bases; nucleotides not matched to a gene: 5. Germline V gene sequence: CDR1 SGHRS, CDR2 YFSETQ. The chain's CDR3 is CASSRRTGMNTEAFF. In nucleotides, the CDR3 is TGCGCCAGCAGCCGACGGACAGGGATGAACACTGAAGCTTTCTTT.

The CDR3 is CASSLEGTGGTDTQYF. In nucleotides, the CDR3 is TGCGCCAGCAGCTTGGAGGGGACAGGGGGCACAGATACGCAGTATTTT. The chain combines TRBV5-1 with TRBJ2-3; 10 bases are a match to TRBD1. The germline CDR1 and CDR2 sequences are SGHRS and YFSETQ. With V trimmed by 0 bases and J by 1 base, 2 bases remained unmatched. The CDR3 contains 16 residues.

The chain combines TRBV6-6 with TRBJ2-2; 10 nucleotides match TRBD2. Trimming cost V 5 bases and J 0 bases; bases outside gene matches: 9. Germline CDR1 is MNHNY and CDR2 is SVGAGI (reference sequence). The CDR3 runs to 18 residues. CDR3 sequence: CASSRYGGLATNTGELFF. As DNA, the CDR3 is TGTGCCAGCAGTCGCTATGGGGGACTAGCGACGAACACCGGGGAGCTGTTTTTT.

This chain connects TRBV18 to TRBJ2-1, with D possibly matching TRBD2 (6 bases). The V gene's germline CDR1 is KGHSH and CDR2 LQKENI. This CDR3 has 15 residues. Trimming took off 6 bases at V and 6 bases at J, with 18 bases between the two ends. CDR3: CASSATGLLGNEQFF. The CDR3 nucleotides are TGTGCCAGCTCGGCAACGGGACTGCTGGGCAATGAGCAGTTCTTC.

The V call is TRBV6-5, the J call TRBJ1-4; the match to TRBD1 covers 9 bases. CDR3 length: 15 residues. V was pared by 6 bases and J by 8 bases, with 10 bases of the junction left unmatched. Germline V gene sequence: CDR1 MNHEY, CDR2 SVGAGI. The CDR3 DNA is TGTGCCAGCAGATCTATTACAGGGGGCCCCGAAAAACTGTTTTTT. It yields the protein CASRSITGGPEKLFF.

J is TRBJ1-1 and V is TRBV18, with TRBD1 identical over 9 bases. The CDR3 is made up of 16 amino acids. Germline CDR1 and CDR2: KGHSH and LQKENI. Trimming took 4 bases from V and 0 from J; bases not matched to a gene: 6. The CDR3 region is CASSHRTGDLNTEAFF. DNA of the CDR3: TGTGCCAGCTCACATCGGACAGGGGACTTGAACACTGAAGCTTTCTTT.

The chain couples TRBV6-5 to TRBJ1-6; D ambiguous. Germline V gene lookup returns CDR1 MNHEY and CDR2 SVGAGI. The CDR3 sequence is 13 residues long. The V gene lost 8 bases and the J gene lost 9 bases, with 14 bases spanning the gap. The CDR3 bases are TGTGCCAGCCGACCGGAAGGGAGTTCACCCCTCCACTTT. Translating gives CASRPEGSSPLHF.

In DNA, the CDR3 is TGTGCCAGCAGCATCCTCCCAAGCCAGCCCCAGCATTTT. Its protein product is CASSILPSQPQHF. V gene TRBV28 combines with J gene TRBJ1-5; D is unclear. The CDR3 length is 13 residues. The V gene's germline CDR1 is MDHEN and CDR2 SYDVKM. V lost 6 bases to trimming and J lost 7 bases, with 13 bases between them.

V usage is TRBV27 and J usage is TRBJ1-6, with TRBD1 identical over 9 bases. The CDR3 is 19 residues long. The junction had 22 bases not matched to a gene; V was cut back by 5 bases and J by 11 bases. The V gene's germline CDR1 is MNHEY and CDR2 SMNVEV (reference sequence). The CDR3 loop reads CASSLTLRDRERGRTPLHF. The CDR3 DNA sequence: TGTGCCAGCAGTCTCACCTTAAGGGACAGGGAAAGGGGGCGAACACCCCTCCACTTT.

The J gene is TRBJ2-5, the V gene TRBV4-1, with TRBD1 matching over 8 bases. The CDR3 contains 16 residues. The germline V gene encodes CDR1 MGHRA and CDR2 YSYEKL. V was clipped by 2 bases and J by 5 bases; unmatched bases: 10. The chain's CDR3 is CASSQPDRAAGETQYF. The CDR3 DNA reads TGCGCCAGCAGCCAACCGGACAGGGCAGCCGGGGAGACCCAGTACTTC.

The chain employs TRBV6-4 and TRBJ1-2; TRBD1 matches at 9 bases. Germline assignment: CDR1 MRHNA and CDR2 SNTAGT. The CDR3 runs to 14 residues. V dropped 5 bases and J dropped 4; count of bases not matched to a gene: 5. CDR3 in DNA: TGTGCCAGCAGTCCAGACAGGGGGGCCTATGGCTACACCTTC. The encoded protein is CASSPDRGAYGYTF.

CDR3 bases: TGTGCCACCGAACAGATTAACTATGGCTACACCTTC. Translated: CATEQINYGYTF. This chain joins TRBV24-1 and TRBJ1-2; D ambiguous. Germline V CDR1 and CDR2: KGHDR, SFDVKD. The CDR3 covers 12 residues. V lost 9 bases to trimming and J lost 1 base, with 8 bases between them.

The chain has TRBV3-1 (or the pseudogene TRBV3-2) and TRBJ1-6; D possibly corresponds to TRBD1 (6 bases). V lost 4 bases, J lost 6 bases, and 10 bases lay in between. The CDR3 sequence is 14 residues long. Looked up from germline, CDR1 is LGHDT and CDR2 is YNNKEL (reference sequence). DNA for the CDR3: TGTGCCAGCAGCCGGGGACACCTTAATTCACCCCTCCACTTT. Translating it yields CASSRGHLNSPLHF.